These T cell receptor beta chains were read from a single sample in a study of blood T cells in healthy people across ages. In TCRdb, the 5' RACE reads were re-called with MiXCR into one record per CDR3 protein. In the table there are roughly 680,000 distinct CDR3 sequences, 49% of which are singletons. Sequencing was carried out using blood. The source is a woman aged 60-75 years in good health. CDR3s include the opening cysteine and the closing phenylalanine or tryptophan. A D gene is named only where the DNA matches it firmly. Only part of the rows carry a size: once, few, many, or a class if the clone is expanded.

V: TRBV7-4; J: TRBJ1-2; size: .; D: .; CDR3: CASSPELHGYTF; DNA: TGTGCCAGCAGCCCAGAATTGCATGGCTACACCTTC
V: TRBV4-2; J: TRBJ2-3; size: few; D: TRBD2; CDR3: CASSHRLAGAADTQYF; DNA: TGTGCCAGCAGCCATAGACTAGCGGGAGCGGCAGATACGCAGTATTTT
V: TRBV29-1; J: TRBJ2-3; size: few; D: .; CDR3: CSGVSGDTQYF; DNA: TGCAGCGGTGTGAGTGGAGATACGCAGTATTTT
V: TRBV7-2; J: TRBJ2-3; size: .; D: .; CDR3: CASSSSWADTQYF; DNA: TGTGCCAGCAGCTCATCGTGGGCAGATACGCAGTATTTT
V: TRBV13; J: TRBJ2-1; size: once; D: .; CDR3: CASSWAQNEQFF; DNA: TGTGCCAGCAGCTGGGCCCAGAATGAGCAGTTCTTC
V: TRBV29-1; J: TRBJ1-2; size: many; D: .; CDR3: CSVSPGPGGYTF; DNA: TGCAGCGTATCACCAGGTCCGGGTGGCTACACCTTC
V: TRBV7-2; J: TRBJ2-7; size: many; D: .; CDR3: CASSSNSGAYEQYF; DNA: TGTGCCAGCAGCTCTAACAGCGGTGCCTACGAGCAGTACTTC
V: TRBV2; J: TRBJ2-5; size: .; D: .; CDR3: CASSPNGNEQYF; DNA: TGTGCCAGCAGTCCTAATGGCAATGAGCAGTACTTC
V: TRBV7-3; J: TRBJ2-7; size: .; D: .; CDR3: CANSLTSGADEQYF; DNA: TGTGCCAACAGCTTAACCTCAGGGGCGGACGAGCAGTACTTC
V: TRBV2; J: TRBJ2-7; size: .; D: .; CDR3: CASSEQRYSYVQYF; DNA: TGTGCCAGCAGTGAACAGCGATACTCCTACGTGCAGTACTTC
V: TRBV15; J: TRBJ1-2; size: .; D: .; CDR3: CATSRRGGSDYGYTF; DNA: TGTGCCACCAGCAGACGCGGGGGATCGGACTATGGCTACACCTTC
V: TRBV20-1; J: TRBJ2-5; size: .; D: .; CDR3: CSARSGPLETQYF; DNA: TGCAGTGCTAGGAGTGGGCCCCTAGAGACCCAGTACTTC
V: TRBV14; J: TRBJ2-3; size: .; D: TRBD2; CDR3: CASSLTSGTDAQYF; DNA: TGTGCCAGCAGCCTGACTAGCGGAACAGATGCGCAGTATTTT
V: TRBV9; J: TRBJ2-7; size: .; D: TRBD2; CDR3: CASSVGLAGGRGYEQYF; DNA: TGTGCCAGCAGCGTCGGACTAGCGGGAGGCCGTGGGTACGAGCAGTACTTC
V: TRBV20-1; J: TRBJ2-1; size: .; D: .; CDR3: CSASPATAYNEQFF; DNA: TGCAGTGCCTCGCCGGCGACAGCTTACAATGAGCAGTTCTTC
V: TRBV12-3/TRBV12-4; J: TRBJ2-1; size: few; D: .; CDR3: CASRPGPYNEQFF; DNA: TGTGCCAGCAGGCCGGGCCCTTACAATGAGCAGTTCTTC
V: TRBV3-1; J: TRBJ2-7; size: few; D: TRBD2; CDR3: CASSQGLAKAYEQYF; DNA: TGTGCCAGCAGCCAGGGACTAGCTAAAGCCTACGAGCAGTACTTC
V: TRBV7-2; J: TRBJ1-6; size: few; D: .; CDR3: CASSLANSPLHF; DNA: TGTGCCAGCAGCTTAGCCAATTCACCCCTCCACTTT
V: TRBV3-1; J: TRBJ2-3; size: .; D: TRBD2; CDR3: CASSPRVASGRGSTDTQYF; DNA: TGTGCCAGCAGCCCCAGGGTGGCTAGCGGGAGGGGGAGCACAGATACGCAGTATTTT
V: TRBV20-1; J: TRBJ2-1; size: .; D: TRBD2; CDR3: CSARDGSSGSYNEQFF; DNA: TGCAGTGCTAGAGATGGGTCTAGCGGGAGTTACAATGAGCAGTTCTTC
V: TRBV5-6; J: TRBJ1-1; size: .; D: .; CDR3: CASSFYRAGTEAFF; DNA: TGTGCCAGCAGCTTTTACAGGGCTGGCACTGAAGCTTTCTTT
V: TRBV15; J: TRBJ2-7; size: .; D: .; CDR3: CATSRAGGHRLSYEQYF; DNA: TGTGCCACCAGCAGAGCGGGCGGGCATCGATTATCCTACGAGCAGTACTTC
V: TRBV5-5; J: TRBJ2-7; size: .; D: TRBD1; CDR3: CASSLGTGGNPYEQYF; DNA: TGTGCCAGCAGCTTGGGGACAGGGGGCAACCCCTACGAGCAGTACTTC
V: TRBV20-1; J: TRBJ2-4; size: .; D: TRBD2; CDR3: CSASGLAGYIQYF; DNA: TGCAGTGCTAGCGGACTAGCGGGATACATTCAGTACTTC
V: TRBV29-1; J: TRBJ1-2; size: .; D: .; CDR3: CSVQDSYGYTF; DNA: TGCAGCGTTCAGGACAGCTATGGCTACACCTTC
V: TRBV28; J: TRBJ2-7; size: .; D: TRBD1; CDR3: CASSSSDRGYEQYF; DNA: TGTGCCAGCAGTTCCTCGGACAGGGGTTACGAGCAGTACTTC
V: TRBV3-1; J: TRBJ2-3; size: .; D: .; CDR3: CASSQAGVTDTQYF; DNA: TGTGCCAGCAGCCAGGCGGGTGTCACAGATACGCAGTATTTT
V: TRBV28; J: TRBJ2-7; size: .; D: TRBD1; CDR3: CASSLGPGRGRFEQYF; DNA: TGTGCCAGCAGTTTGGGCCCGGGCAGGGGGCGATTCGAGCAGTACTTC
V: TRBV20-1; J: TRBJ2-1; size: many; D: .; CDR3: CSALSPYSDSSYNEQFF; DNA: TGCAGTGCCCTCTCACCTTACAGCGATAGCTCCTACAATGAGCAGTTCTTC
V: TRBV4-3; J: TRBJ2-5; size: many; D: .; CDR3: CASSQALGETQYF; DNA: TGCGCCAGCAGCCAGGCCCTTGGGGAGACCCAGTACTTC
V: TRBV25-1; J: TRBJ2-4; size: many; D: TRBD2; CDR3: CASSGPSGRDPNKNIQYF; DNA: TGTGCCAGCAGTGGCCCTAGCGGGAGGGACCCTAACAAAAACATTCAGTACTTC
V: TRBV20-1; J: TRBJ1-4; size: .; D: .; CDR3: CSARVGGIDEKLFF; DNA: TGCAGTGCTAGAGTAGGGGGTATTGACGAAAAACTGTTTTTT
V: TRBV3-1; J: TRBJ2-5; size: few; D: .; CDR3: CASSQEGQTQYF; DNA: TGTGCCAGCAGCCAAGAAGGACAGACCCAGTACTTC
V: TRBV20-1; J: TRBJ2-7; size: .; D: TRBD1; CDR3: CSARTGGPSYEQYF; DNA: TGCAGTGCTAGGACAGGGGGCCCATCCTACGAGCAGTACTTC
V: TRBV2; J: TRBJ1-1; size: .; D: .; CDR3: CASSKSGLTEAFF; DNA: TGTGCCAGCTCTAAGTCAGGACTCACTGAAGCTTTCTTT
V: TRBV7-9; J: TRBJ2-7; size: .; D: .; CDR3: CASSHPRGVPLYEQYF; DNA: TGTGCCAGCAGCCACCCCAGGGGGGTCCCCCTCTACGAGCAGTACTTC
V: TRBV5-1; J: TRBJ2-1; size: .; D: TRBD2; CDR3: CASSPLAGGLLSYNEQFF; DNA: TGCGCCAGCAGTCCTCTAGCGGGAGGACTTCTCTCCTACAATGAGCAGTTCTTC